Below, 15 T cell receptor beta chains from the same sample are listed, as sequenced in a study of blood T cell repertoires in COVID-19. Here immunoSEQ multiplex PCR was the method, and the copy in TCRdb shows in-frame clones only, minus some. Among about 200,000 clones listed, approximately 88% were seen once. Material: peripheral blood. The receptors were sampled from a man aged 35-49 years with acute or convalescent COVID-19.

This clone occurred once. CDR3 nucleotide sequence: TGTGCCAGCTCGCGACAGGGGTACCGGGATCAGCCCCAGCATTTT. As protein: CASSRQGYRDQPQHF. The chain couples TRBV18 to TRBJ1-5; 8 bases map to TRBD1. The CDR3 runs 15 residues. Trimming at V came to 6 bases and at J to 5 bases, leaving 9 bases not matched to a gene. The V gene's germline CDR1 is KGHSH and CDR2 LQKENI.

V gene TRBV4-2 combines with J gene TRBJ1-1; TRBD1 matches 7 bases. J was trimmed by 1 base and V by 5 bases; bases with no gene match: 7. The germline V gene encodes CDR1 LGHNA and CDR2 YNFKEQ. The CDR3 has 15 residues. In nucleotides, the CDR3 is TGTGCCAGCAGCACGCGACAGGGCCAGAACACTGAAGCTTTCTTT. Translating gives CASSTRQGQNTEAFF.

This chain links TRBV7-8 with TRBJ1-2; TRBD1 aligns across 7 bases. Trimming at V came to 5 bases and at J to 8 bases, leaving 8 bases not matched to a gene. Germline CDR1 is SGHVS and CDR2 is FQNEAQ. The CDR3 sequence is 13 residues long. DNA of the CDR3: TGTGCCAGCAGCCAGACAGGGCCCGGAGGCTACACCTTC. It translates to CASSQTGPGGYTF.

The V and J genes are TRBV19 and TRBJ1-2; 10 nucleotides match TRBD1. Trimming at V came to 1 base and at J to 8 bases, leaving 10 bases not matched to a gene. The CDR3 extends over 16 amino acids. CDR1 LNHDA and CDR2 SQIVND come from the germline V gene (reference sequence). CDR3 sequence reads: CASSIVSGQGRRGYTF. The CDR3 DNA follows: TGTGCCAGTAGTATAGTTTCGGGACAGGGGCGGCGGGGCTACACCTTC.

The CDR3 nucleotides are TGTGCCAGCAGCTTAGGGCTAGCGGGGCCTCGAGGAACAGATACGCAGTATTTT. Encoded protein: CASSLGLAGPRGTDTQYF. The rearrangement uses TRBV11-2 and TRBJ2-3; 9 nucleotides line up with TRBD2. There are 18 residues in the CDR3. Germline V gene data show CDR1 as SGHAT and CDR2 as FQNNGV. Unmatched junction bases numbered 11, after V lost 1 base and J lost 3 bases.

The chain is built from TRBV5-3 and TRBJ2-5; possible D gene TRBD1, 6 bases. TRBV5-3 is an ORF for which the function is uncertain. Trimming pared 0 bases from V and 4 bases from J, leaving 13 bases between. The CDR3 has 15 residues. As DNA, the CDR3 is TGTGCCAGAAGCTTGGGGTCAGGGGAAGGAGAGACCCAGTACTTC. Protein product: CARSLGSGEGETQYF.

The gene calls are TRBV3-1 (or the pseudogene TRBV3-2) and TRBJ2-1, with TRBD2 as a possible D gene (5 bases). The CDR3 length is 15 residues. V lost 0 bases and J 5 bases, leaving 11 bases between the germline ends. CDR1 LGHDT and CDR2 YNNKEL come from the germline V gene (reference sequence). CDR3 residues: CASSQDRGANNEQFF. The CDR3, as DNA: TGTGCCAGCAGCCAAGATCGGGGAGCTAACAATGAGCAGTTCTTC.

This clone has a single count. The rearrangement links TRBV9 to TRBJ2-6, with no clear D. The germline CDR1 and CDR2 sequences are SGDLS and YYNGEE. The CDR3 covers 13 residues. The V end lost 5 bases, the J end lost 4 bases, and 7 bases lay between the germline ends. The CDR3 nucleotides are TGTGCCAGCAGGCTAGGAGGGGCCAACGTCCTGACTTTC. Translated, it gives CASRLGGANVLTF.

The rearrangement links TRBV6-5 to TRBJ2-7, with 9 bases matching TRBD2. Germline loops: CDR1 MNHEY, CDR2 SVGAGI. Trimming took 4 bases from V and 5 from J; bases not matched to a gene: 6. The CDR3 has 14 residues. For the CDR3, the DNA is TGTGCCAGCAGTTTAGCGGGGGATATCCACGAGCAGTACTTC. Its protein is CASSLAGDIHEQYF.

The chain has TRBV7-9 and TRBJ2-6, with 8 bases lining up with TRBD1. Germline V gene data show CDR1 as SEHNR and CDR2 as FQNEAQ (reference sequence). This CDR3 is built from 16 residues. Unmatched junction bases numbered 6, after V lost 5 bases and J lost 3 bases. This CDR3 is CASSPRQGSGANVLTF. The CDR3 nucleotides read TGTGCCAGCAGCCCCCGACAGGGGAGTGGGGCCAACGTCCTGACTTTC. The whole variable domain, remainder taken from reference TRBV7-9 and TRBJ2-6, is DTGVSQNPRHKITKRGQNVTFRCDPISEHNRLYWYRQTLGQGPEFLTYFQNEAQLEKSRLLSDRFSAERPKGSFSTLEIQRTEQGDSAMYLCASSPRQGSGANVLTFGAGSRLTVL.

The chain uses TRBV4-2 and TRBJ2-3; 7 positions agree with TRBD2. The CDR3 has 20 amino acids. V lost 4 bases to trimming and J lost 2 bases; unmatched junction nucleotides: 21. The germline V gene has CDR1 LGHNA and CDR2 YNFKEQ. The CDR3 reads CASSLTVETSKRGDTDTQYF. CDR3 sequence (DNA): TGTGCCAGCAGCCTTACCGTAGAGACTAGCAAACGAGGGGACACAGATACGCAGTATTTT.

The V call is TRBV4-3, the J call TRBJ2-3; TRBD2 matches 12 bases. This CDR3 is 16 amino acids long. V dropped 2 bases and J dropped 4; count of bases not matched to a gene: 4. Per germline, CDR1 LGHNA and CDR2 YSLEER. CDR3 sequence: CASSQLAGGPPDTQYF. The DNA of the CDR3 is TGCGCCAGCAGCCAACTAGCGGGGGGGCCCCCAGATACGCAGTATTTT.

This clone was observed a single time. This chain links TRBV6-2 or TRBV6-3 with TRBJ1-5; a weak D match, TRBD1 (5 bases). V was clipped by 0 bases and J by 1 base, with 16 bases between them. CDR1 MNHEY and CDR2 SVGEGT come from the germline V gene. The CDR3 runs 18 residues. This CDR3 reads CASSYSTAGLRSNQPQHF. The CDR3 nucleotides read TGTGCCAGCAGTTACTCGACGGCAGGGTTGCGGAGCAATCAGCCCCAGCATTTT.

The J gene is TRBJ2-7, the V gene TRBV19, with 11 bases that match TRBD1. The V and J ends lost 9 bases and 5 bases, in that order; junction bases with no gene match: 9. Germline V gene data show CDR1 as LNHDA and CDR2 as SQIVND (reference sequence). This CDR3 spans 14 amino acids. Here the CDR3 DNA reads TGTGCCAGCACCCCGGGACAGGGGGGTAACGAGCAGTACTTC. It yields the protein CASTPGQGGNEQYF.

This clone appeared once. The J gene is TRBJ2-6, the V gene TRBV6-6; TRBD1 agrees at 8 bases. J was trimmed by 1 base and V by 7 bases; bases with no gene match: 6. This CDR3 spans 16 amino acids. The germline V gene has CDR1 MNHNY and CDR2 SVGAGI (reference sequence). Here the CDR3 reads CASMDRAGSGANVLTF. The DNA of the CDR3 is TGTGCCAGCATGGACAGGGCGGGTTCTGGGGCCAACGTCCTGACTTTC.